This T cell receptor (beta chain) was captured by sequencing in a study of blood T cell repertoires in COVID-19. Study-level background: Both acute and convalescent COVID-19 samples were obtained from the United States, Italy and Spain. T cells, B-cell-depleted T cells, or PBMCs supplied cDNA or gDNA.

The CDR3 loop spans 15 amino acids. Germline CDR1 is PRHDT and CDR2 is FYEKMQ (reference sequence). The V segment lost 5 bases and the J segment 2 bases; nucleotides outside the gene matches: 5. In the source study's methods: For nucleated cells, counts were estimated from reference gene primer amplification. Sequencing was performed with immunoSEQ multiplex PCR; in TCRdb, only in-frame clones are kept and a portion is missing. The V and J calls and clone size were taken over from that table, and D and trimming were inferred from the DNA. This table holds about 330,000 clones, 89% found once. The chain has TRBV13 and TRBJ1-1, with TRBD1 matching 10 bases. The sequencing input was peripheral blood. The TCR was taken from a man younger than 30 who had recovered from COVID-19. In DNA, the CDR3 is TGTGCCAGCAGCCCTAGGGACAGGGGCAACACTGAAGCTTTCTTT. As protein: CASSPRDRGNTEAFF. Drawing the rest from reference TRBV13 and TRBJ1-1, the complete variable domain is AAGVIQSPRHLIKEKRETATLKCYPIPRHDTVYWYQQGPGQDPQFLISFYEKMQSDKGSIPDRFSAQQFSDYHSELNMSSLELGDSALYFCASSPRDRGNTEAFFGQGTRLTVV.